Below are 18 T cell receptor beta chains sequenced from a single sample in a study of blood T cell repertoires in COVID-19. The table came from immunoSEQ multiplex PCR; TCRdb's copy has only in-frame clones and leaves some out. The sample includes roughly 63,000 clones, roughly 80% of them seen just once. Sequenced material: peripheral blood. These receptors all stem from a human donor in a cohort sampled during active COVID-19.

The chain combines TRBV5-1 with TRBJ2-3; possible D gene TRBD1, 6 bases. CDR1 and CDR2 (germline): SGHRS, YFSETQ. V was clipped by 0 bases and J by 0 bases, with 11 bases between them. The CDR3 has 16 amino acids. The CDR3 region is CASSLVGGRSTDTQYF. In DNA form, the CDR3 reads TGCGCCAGCAGCTTGGTAGGGGGTCGGAGCACAGATACGCAGTATTTT.

The chain uses TRBV20-1 and TRBJ2-5; D gene ambiguous. The germline V gene has CDR1 DFQATT and CDR2 SNEGSKA (reference sequence). V was clipped by 0 bases and J by 5 bases, with 4 bases between them. This CDR3 has 11 amino acids. This CDR3 reads CSARERETQYF. The CDR3 DNA follows: TGCAGTGCTAGAGAGAGGGAGACCCAGTACTTC.

This clone showed up just a few times. The rearrangement uses TRBV7-8 and TRBJ1-2; D is ambiguous. Germline values: CDR1 SGHVS, CDR2 FQNEAQ. Trimming cost V 1 base and J 8 bases, with 8 bases left between them. The CDR3 is 12 residues long. This CDR3 is CASSLGGGGYTF. CDR3 nucleotide sequence: TGTGCCAGCAGCTTAGGTGGCGGGGGCTACACCTTC.

This chain links TRBV6-4 with TRBJ2-3; 7 bases are a match to TRBD2. Looked up from germline, CDR1 is MRHNA and CDR2 is SNTAGT. The junction had 1 base not matched to a gene; V was cut back by 4 bases and J by 0 bases. CDR3 length: 14 residues. The CDR3, as DNA: TGTGCCAGCAGTGTTAGCGGGAGCACAGATACGCAGTATTTT. It yields the protein CASSVSGSTDTQYF.

Regarding this clone: This CDR3 is also generated by other DNA sequences in the sample. V is TRBV6-1 and J is TRBJ2-3; D is perhaps TRBD2 (6 bases). The CDR3 covers 12 residues. Germline values: CDR1 MNHNS, CDR2 SASEGT. With 2 bases removed from V and 6 bases from J, the gap between germline ends came to 6 bases. CDR3 region: CASSERGDTQYF. The CDR3 DNA sequence: TGTGCCAGCAGTGAACGGGGGGATACGCAGTATTTT.

The chain recombines TRBV29-1 with TRBJ2-3, with D uncertain. Trimming removed 2 bases from V and 4 bases from J, with 4 bases in between. The CDR3 runs 11 residues. CDR1 and CDR2 from the germline V gene are SQVTM and ANQGSEA. DNA of the CDR3: TGCAGCGTTGAATATTCAGATACGCAGTATTTT. Amino acids: CSVEYSDTQYF.

V gene TRBV27 combines with J gene TRBJ1-1; TRBD1 matches 10 bases. The length of the CDR3 is 18 residues. V shed 2 bases and J 0 bases; nucleotides not matched to a gene: 9. Germline-derived CDR1 and CDR2 are MNHEY and SMNVEV (reference sequence). CDR3 loop: CASSLTRDRGEMNTEAFF. In nucleotides, the CDR3 is TGTGCCAGCAGTTTAACGCGGGACAGGGGCGAAATGAACACTGAAGCTTTCTTT.

DNA for the CDR3: TGTGCCTGGAGTCCGGGACAGGGGGCGAGGGGAGGCGAGCAGTACTTC. This translates into CAWSPGQGARGGEQYF. This rearrangement joins TRBV30 to TRBJ2-7, with 12 bases matching TRBD1. Trimming cost V 2 bases and J 6 bases; bases outside gene matches: 11. CDR3 length: 16 residues. Germline assignment: CDR1 GTSNPN and CDR2 SVGIG (reference sequence).

The V gene is TRBV5-6, the J gene TRBJ2-7; 9 bases agree with TRBD1. CDR1 is SGHDT, CDR2 YYEEEE, per germline. The CDR3 contains 15 residues. V was pared by 5 bases and J by 1 base, with 7 bases of the junction left unmatched. The CDR3 is CASSPDRGGSYEQYF. The CDR3 bases are TGTGCCAGCAGTCCGGACAGGGGAGGGTCCTACGAGCAGTACTTC.

The chain joins TRBV7-2 to TRBJ2-5, with D tentatively TRBD2 (6 bases). The V end was cut by 5 bases, the J end by 5 bases, with 18 bases between. The CDR3 sequence is 15 residues long. CDR1 is SGHTA, CDR2 FQGNSA, per germline. The CDR3 loop is CASSLSGGPGETQYF. CDR3 nucleotide sequence: TGTGCCAGCAGCCTCTCAGGAGGGCCGGGTGAGACCCAGTACTTC.

This chain joins TRBV25-1 and TRBJ1-1, with 7 bases fitting TRBD1. This CDR3 comprises 12 residues. V lost 6 bases to trimming and J lost 8 bases; unmatched junction nucleotides: 6. Per germline, CDR1 MGHDK and CDR2 SYGVNS. The CDR3 spells CASRVGTAEAFF. The CDR3 DNA reads TGTGCCAGCAGGGTCGGGACAGCCGAAGCTTTCTTT.

This clone was observed a single time. The chain carries TRBV2 and TRBJ2-1; D is unclear. The CDR3 runs to 15 residues. CDR1 SNHLY and CDR2 FYNNEI come from the germline V gene. Trimming cost V 8 bases and J 0 bases, with 14 bases left between them. The DNA for the CDR3 is TGTGCCAGCCCCCGAGGCCCTAGCTCCTACAATGAGCAGTTCTTC. Translating it yields CASPRGPSSYNEQFF.

The chain links TRBV3-1 (or the pseudogene TRBV3-2) to TRBJ2-1, with D perhaps TRBD2 (5 bases). This CDR3 region has 18 residues. Trimming cost V 1 base and J 7 bases, with 23 bases left between them. From germline, CDR1 is LGHDT and CDR2 YNNKEL (reference sequence). This chain's CDR3 is CASSQVLTGSSSGNEQFF. CDR3 DNA sequence: TGTGCCAGCAGCCAAGTTCTGACCGGGTCCTCGTCGGGAAATGAGCAGTTCTTC.

The chain couples TRBV5-1 to TRBJ2-3; D gene uncertain. This CDR3 region has 14 residues. The germline gives CDR1 SGHRS, CDR2 YFSETQ. With 0 bases removed from V and 2 bases from J, the gap between germline ends came to 7 bases. The CDR3 nucleotides read TGCGCCAGCAGCTTGGGACTTAACACAGATACGCAGTATTTT. Amino acids: CASSLGLNTDTQYF.

This chain links TRBV6-4 with TRBJ1-1, with 8 bases matching TRBD1. The CDR3 runs 16 residues. V dropped 3 bases and J dropped 7; count of bases not matched to a gene: 13. Germline V lookup: CDR1 MRHNA, CDR2 SNTAGT. CDR3 nucleotides: TGTGCCAGCAGTGATTCAGGGGGCATATTCCCGGGTGAAGCTTTCTTT. It specifies CASSDSGGIFPGEAFF.

The J gene is TRBJ2-2, the V gene TRBV6-5; possibly TRBD2 for D (6 bases). V lost 0 bases and J 0 bases, leaving 8 bases between the germline ends. This CDR3 region has 16 residues. Per the germline V gene, CDR1 is MNHEY and CDR2 is SVGAGI. CDR3 nucleotides: TGTGCCAGCAGTTACTCTCTAGCGACGAACACCGGGGAGCTGTTTTTT. It codes for CASSYSLATNTGELFF.

The rearrangement uses TRBV27 and TRBJ1-2, with D uncertain. The CDR3 loop spans 13 amino acids. V was clipped by 5 bases and J by 0 bases, with 7 bases between them. The germline V gene has CDR1 MNHEY and CDR2 SMNVEV (reference sequence). The CDR3 here is CASSRRPNYGYTF. As DNA, the CDR3 is TGTGCCAGCAGTCGCAGGCCTAACTATGGCTACACCTTC.

V and J are TRBV5-1 and TRBJ1-2, with D possibly TRBD1 on 6 matching bases. This CDR3 contains 13 residues. CDR1 and CDR2 from the germline V gene are SGHRS and YFSETQ. Trimming stripped 5 bases from V and 6 bases from J, with 14 bases between. The CDR3 nucleotides read TGCGCCAGCAGACTCTCGGACAGAGATGGCTACACCTTC. It codes for CASRLSDRDGYTF. Full variable domain (remainder filled in from reference TRBV5-1 and TRBJ1-2): KAGVTQTPRYLIKTRGQQVTLSCSPISGHRSVSWYQQTPGQGLQFLFEYFSETQRNKGNFPGRFSGRQFSNSRSEMNVSTLELGDSALYLCASRLSDRDGYTFGSGTRLTVV.